This record concerns one TCR beta chain sequence. The data stem from a study of blood T cell repertoires in COVID-19. Study overall: PBMCs, B-cell-depleted T cells, or T cells provided the cDNA or gDNA that made up the material.

Original methodology: It was from reference gene primer amplification that nucleated cell counts were estimated. Repertoires were generated with immunoSEQ multiplex PCR, while TCRdb's copy carries only in-frame clones and drops some. V and J calls and clone size are copied from that table; D and trimming were computed from the DNA. The repertoire holds more than 200,000 clones, roughly 91% seen once, with approximately 4.3% in the top ten. Allocation to cohorts depended on clinical history reported by the participants. The junction had 4 bases not matched to a gene; V was cut back by 0 bases and J by 2 bases. The CDR3 spans 16 residues. Germline lookup yields CDR1 LGHDT and CDR2 YNNKEL (reference sequence).

The origin of this receptor is a woman aged 25 to 39 with acute COVID-19. The V call is TRBV3-1 (or the pseudogene TRBV3-2), the J call TRBJ2-1; 7 bases align to TRBD2. The sequencing sample was made of PBMCs or T cells enriched from blood (not recorded which). The chain's CDR3 is CASSQDLSGAYNEQFF. The DNA of the CDR3 is TGTGCCAGCAGCCAAGATTTGAGCGGGGCCTACAATGAGCAGTTCTTC.